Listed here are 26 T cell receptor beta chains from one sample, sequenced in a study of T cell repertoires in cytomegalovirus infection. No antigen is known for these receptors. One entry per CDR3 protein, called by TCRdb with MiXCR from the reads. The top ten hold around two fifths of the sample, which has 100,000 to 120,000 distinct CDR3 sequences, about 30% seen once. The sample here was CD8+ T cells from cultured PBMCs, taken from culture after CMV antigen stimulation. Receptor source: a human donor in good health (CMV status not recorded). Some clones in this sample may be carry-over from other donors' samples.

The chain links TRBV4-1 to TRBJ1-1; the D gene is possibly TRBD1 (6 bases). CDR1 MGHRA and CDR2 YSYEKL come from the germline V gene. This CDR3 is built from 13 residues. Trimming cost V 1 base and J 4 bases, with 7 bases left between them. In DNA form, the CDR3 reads TGCGCCAGCAGCCAAGGCAGGGGCACTGAAGCTTTCTTT. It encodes CASSQGRGTEAFF.

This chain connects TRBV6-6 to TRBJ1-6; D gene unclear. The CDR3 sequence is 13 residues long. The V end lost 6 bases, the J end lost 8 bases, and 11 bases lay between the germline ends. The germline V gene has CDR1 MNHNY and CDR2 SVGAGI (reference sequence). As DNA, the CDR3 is TGTGCCAGCAGGAGGGAGTGGGATTCACCCCTCCACTTT. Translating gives CASRREWDSPLHF.

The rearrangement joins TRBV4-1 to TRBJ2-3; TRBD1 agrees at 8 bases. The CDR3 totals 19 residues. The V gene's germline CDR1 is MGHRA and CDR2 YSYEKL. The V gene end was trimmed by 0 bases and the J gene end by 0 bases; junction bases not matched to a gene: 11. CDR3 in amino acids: CASSQDTGWGQASTDTQYF. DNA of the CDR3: TGCGCCAGCAGCCAAGATACAGGGTGGGGACAGGCTAGCACAGATACGCAGTATTTT.

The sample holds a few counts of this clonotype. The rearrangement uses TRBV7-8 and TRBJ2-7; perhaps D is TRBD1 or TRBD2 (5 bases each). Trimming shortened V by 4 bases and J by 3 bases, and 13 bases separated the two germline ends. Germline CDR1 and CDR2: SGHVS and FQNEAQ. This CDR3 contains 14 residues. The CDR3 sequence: CASSSPGRLYEQYF. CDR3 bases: TGTGCCAGCAGCTCTCCGGGACGGCTCTACGAGCAGTACTTC.

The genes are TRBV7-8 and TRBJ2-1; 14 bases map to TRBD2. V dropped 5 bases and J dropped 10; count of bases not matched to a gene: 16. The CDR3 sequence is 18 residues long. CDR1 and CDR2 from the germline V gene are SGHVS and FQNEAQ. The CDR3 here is CASSLQRSTSGGVLEQFF. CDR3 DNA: TGTGCCAGCAGCCTCCAGCGGTCGACTAGCGGGGGGGTCCTCGAGCAGTTCTTC.

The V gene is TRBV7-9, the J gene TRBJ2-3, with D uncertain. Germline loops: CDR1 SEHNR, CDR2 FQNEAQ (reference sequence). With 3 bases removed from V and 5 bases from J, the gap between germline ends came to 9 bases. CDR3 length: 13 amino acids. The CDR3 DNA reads TGTGCCAGCAGCTTTCTTCTAGTAGATACGCAGTATTTT. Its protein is CASSFLLVDTQYF.

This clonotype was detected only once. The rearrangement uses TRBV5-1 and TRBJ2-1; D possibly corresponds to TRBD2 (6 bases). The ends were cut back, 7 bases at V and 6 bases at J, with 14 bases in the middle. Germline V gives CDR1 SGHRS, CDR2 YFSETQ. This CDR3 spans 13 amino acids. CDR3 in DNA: TGCGCCAGCCAACTAGCCGGACTCAATGAGCAGTTCTTC. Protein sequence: CASQLAGLNEQFF.

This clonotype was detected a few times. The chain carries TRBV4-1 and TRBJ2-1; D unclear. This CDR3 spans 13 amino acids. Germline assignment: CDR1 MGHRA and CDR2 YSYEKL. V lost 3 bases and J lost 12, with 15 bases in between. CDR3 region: CASSQPPDHGQFF. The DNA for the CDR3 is TGCGCCAGCAGCCAGCCCCCCGATCACGGGCAGTTCTTC.

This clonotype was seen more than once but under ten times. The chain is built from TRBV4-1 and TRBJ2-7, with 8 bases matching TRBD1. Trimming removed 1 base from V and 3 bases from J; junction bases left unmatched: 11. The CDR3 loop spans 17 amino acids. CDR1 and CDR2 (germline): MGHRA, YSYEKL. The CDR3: CASSQGNSGTGFYEQYF. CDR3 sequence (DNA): TGCGCCAGCAGCCAAGGAAATTCTGGGACAGGATTCTACGAGCAGTACTTC.

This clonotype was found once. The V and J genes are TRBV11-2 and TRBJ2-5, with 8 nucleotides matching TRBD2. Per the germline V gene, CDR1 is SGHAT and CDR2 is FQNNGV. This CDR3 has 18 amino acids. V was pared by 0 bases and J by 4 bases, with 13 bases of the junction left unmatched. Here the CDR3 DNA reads TGTGCCAGCAGCTTAGATCGTAGGCGGGGGGTACCGGGAGAGACCCAGTACTTC. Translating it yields CASSLDRRRGVPGETQYF. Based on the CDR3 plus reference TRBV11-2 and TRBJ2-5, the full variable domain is EAGVAQSPRYKIIEKRQSVAFWCNPISGHATLYWYQQILGQGPKLLIQFQNNGVVDDSQLPKDRFSAERLKGVDSTLKIQPAKLEDSAVYLCASSLDRRRGVPGETQYFGPGTRLLVL.

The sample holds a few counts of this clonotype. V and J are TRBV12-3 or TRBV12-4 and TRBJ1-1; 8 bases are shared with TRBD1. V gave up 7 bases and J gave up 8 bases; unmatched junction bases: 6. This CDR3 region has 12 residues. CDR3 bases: TGTGCCAGCACCACAGGGGGAGGCGAAGCTTTCTTT. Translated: CASTTGGGEAFF.

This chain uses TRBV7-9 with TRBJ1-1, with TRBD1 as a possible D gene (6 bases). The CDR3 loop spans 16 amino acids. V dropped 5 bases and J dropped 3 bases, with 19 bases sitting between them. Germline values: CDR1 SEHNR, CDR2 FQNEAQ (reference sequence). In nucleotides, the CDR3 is TGTGCCAGCAGCCGTATTACACCCGCAGGGGACACTGAAGCTTTCTTT. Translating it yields CASSRITPAGDTEAFF.

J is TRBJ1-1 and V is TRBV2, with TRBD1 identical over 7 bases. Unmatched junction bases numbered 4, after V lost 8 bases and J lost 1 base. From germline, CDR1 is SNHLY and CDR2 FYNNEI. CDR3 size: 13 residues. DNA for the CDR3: TGTGCCAGCTCACAGGGGCGGAACACTGAAGCTTTCTTT. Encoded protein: CASSQGRNTEAFF.

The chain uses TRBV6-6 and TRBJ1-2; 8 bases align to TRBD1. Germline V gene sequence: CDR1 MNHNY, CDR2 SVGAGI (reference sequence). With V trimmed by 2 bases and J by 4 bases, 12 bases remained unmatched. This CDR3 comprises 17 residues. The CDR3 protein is CASSYAEGDRRSYGYTF. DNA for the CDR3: TGTGCCAGCAGTTACGCCGAAGGGGACAGGCGCTCCTATGGCTACACCTTC.

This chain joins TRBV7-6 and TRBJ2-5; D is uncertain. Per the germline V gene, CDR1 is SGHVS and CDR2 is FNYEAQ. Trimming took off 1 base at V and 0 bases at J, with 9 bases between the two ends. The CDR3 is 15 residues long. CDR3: CASSLGTRYQETQYF. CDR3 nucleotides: TGTGCCAGCAGCTTAGGTACCAGATACCAAGAGACCCAGTACTTC.

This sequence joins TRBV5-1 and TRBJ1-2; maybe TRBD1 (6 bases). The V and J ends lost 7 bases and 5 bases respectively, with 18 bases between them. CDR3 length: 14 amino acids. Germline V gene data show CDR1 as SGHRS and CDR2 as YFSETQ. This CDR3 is CASSRGQSSYGYTF. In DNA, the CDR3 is TGCGCCAGCTCAAGAGGACAGTCGTCATATGGCTACACCTTC. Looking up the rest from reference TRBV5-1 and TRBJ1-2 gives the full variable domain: KAGVTQTPRYLIKTRGQQVTLSCSPISGHRSVSWYQQTPGQGLQFLFEYFSETQRNKGNFPGRFSGRQFSNSRSEMNVSTLELGDSALYLCASSRGQSSYGYTFGSGTRLTVV.

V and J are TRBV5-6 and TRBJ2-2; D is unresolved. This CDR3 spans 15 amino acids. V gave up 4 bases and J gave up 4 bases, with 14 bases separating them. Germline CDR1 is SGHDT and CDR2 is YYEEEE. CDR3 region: CASSRGKPGTGELFF. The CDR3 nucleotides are TGTGCCAGCAGCCGTGGGAAGCCGGGCACCGGGGAGCTGTTTTTT.

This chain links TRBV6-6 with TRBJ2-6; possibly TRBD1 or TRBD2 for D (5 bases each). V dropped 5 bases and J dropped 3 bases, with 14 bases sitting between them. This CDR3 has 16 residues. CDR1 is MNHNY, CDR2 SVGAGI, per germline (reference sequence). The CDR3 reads CASSQSSGHGANVLTF. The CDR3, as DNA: TGTGCCAGCAGTCAAAGTTCGGGGCATGGGGCCAACGTCCTGACTTTC.

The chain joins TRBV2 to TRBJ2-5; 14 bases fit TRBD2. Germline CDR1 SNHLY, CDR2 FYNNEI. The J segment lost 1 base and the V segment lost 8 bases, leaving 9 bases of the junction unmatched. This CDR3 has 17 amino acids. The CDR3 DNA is TGTGCCAGCGGGACTAGCGGGGGCCTACAGATCCAAGAGACCCAGTACTTC. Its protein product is CASGTSGGLQIQETQYF.

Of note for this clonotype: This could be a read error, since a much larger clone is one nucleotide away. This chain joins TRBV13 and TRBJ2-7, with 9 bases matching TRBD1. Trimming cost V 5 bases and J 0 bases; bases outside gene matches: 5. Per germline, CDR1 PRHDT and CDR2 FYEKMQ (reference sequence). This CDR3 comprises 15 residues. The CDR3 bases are TGTGCCAGCAGCACCGGGACAGGGAGCTCCTACGAGCAGTACTTC. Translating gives CASSTGTGSSYEQYF.

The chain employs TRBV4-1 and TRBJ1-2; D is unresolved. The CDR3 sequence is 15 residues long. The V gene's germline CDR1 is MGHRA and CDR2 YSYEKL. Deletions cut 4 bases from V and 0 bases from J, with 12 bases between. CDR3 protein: CASSPKKGSNYGYTF. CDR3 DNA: TGCGCCAGCAGCCCCAAGAAAGGGTCTAACTATGGCTACACCTTC.

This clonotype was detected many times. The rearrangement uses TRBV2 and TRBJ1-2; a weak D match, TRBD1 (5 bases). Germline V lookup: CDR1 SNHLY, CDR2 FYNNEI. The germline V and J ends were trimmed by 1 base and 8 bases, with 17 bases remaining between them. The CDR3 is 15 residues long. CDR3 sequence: CASSEGRGRGSGYTF. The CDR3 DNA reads TGTGCCAGCAGTGAAGGGCGGGGACGGGGATCAGGCTACACCTTC. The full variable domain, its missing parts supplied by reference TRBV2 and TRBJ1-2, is EPEVTQTPSHQVTQMGQEVILRCVPISNHLYFYWYRQILGQKVEFLVSFYNNEISEKSEIFDDQFSVERPDGSNFTLKIRSTKLEDSAMYFCASSEGRGRGSGYTFGSGTRLTVV.

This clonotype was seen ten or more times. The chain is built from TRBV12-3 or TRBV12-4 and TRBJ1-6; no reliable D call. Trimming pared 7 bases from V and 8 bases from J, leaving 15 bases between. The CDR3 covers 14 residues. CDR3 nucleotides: TGTGCCAGCACGAGGTGGTCGAGCGATTCACCCCTCCACTTT. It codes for CASTRWSSDSPLHF.

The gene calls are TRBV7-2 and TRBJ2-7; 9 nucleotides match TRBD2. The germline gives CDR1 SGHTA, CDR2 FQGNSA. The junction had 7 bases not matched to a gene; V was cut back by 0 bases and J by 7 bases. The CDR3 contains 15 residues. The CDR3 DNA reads TGTGCCAGCAGCTTAGCTGGCGGGCGGGAGGGGGAGCAGTACTTC. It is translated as CASSLAGGREGEQYF.

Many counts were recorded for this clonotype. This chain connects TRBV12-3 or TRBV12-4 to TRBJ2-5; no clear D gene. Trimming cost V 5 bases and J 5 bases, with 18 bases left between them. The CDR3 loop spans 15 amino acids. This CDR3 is CASSPWTGRAETQYF. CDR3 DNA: TGTGCCAGCAGTCCATGGACCGGACGGGCGGAGACCCAGTACTTC.

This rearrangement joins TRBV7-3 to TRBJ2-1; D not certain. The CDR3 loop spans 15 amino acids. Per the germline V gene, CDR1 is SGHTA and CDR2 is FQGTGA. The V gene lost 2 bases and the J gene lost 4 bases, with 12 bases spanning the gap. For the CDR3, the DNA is TGTGCCAGCAGCTTACGAGCAGTTGGATACAATGAGCAGTTCTTC. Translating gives CASSLRAVGYNEQFF.